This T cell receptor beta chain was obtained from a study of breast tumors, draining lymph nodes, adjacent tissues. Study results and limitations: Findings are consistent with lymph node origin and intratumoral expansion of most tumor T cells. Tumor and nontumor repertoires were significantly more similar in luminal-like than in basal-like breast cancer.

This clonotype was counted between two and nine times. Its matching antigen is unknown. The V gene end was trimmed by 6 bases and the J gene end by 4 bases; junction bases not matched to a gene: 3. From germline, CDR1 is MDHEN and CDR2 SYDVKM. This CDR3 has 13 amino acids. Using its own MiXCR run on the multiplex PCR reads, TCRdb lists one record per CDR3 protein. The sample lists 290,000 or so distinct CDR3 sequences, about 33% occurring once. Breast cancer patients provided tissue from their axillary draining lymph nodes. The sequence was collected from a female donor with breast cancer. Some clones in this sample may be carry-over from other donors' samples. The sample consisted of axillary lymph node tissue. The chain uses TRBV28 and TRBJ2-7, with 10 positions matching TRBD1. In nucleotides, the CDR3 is TGTGCCAGCAGACGGACAGGGGGGTACGAGCAGTACTTC. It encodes CASRRTGGYEQYF.